This T cell receptor beta chain appears in the sequencing data of a study of blood T cell repertoires in COVID-19. Looking at the study overall: Samples came from the United States, Italy and Spain, spanning acute and convalescent COVID-19. Sources were T cells, B-cell-depleted T cells, or PBMCs; the material itself was cDNA or gDNA.

In Seattle, patients joined the study during active infection and were tracked longitudinally. In the authors' workflow: For nucleated cells, counts were estimated from reference gene primer amplification. TCRdb keeps only in-frame clones here, not all; method: immunoSEQ multiplex PCR. That table supplies the V and J calls and clone size; D and trimming were determined from the DNA. In the table there are some 270,000 clones, roughly 82% of which are singletons. V was clipped by 4 bases and J by 2 bases; unmatched bases: 3. Germline V gene sequence: CDR1 MDHEN, CDR2 SYDVKM. The CDR3 contains 14 residues.

The sample consisted of peripheral blood. The rearrangement uses TRBV28 and TRBJ1-2; TRBD1 matches 8 bases. The clonotype comes from a woman of 80 years or more with COVID-19, enrolled during active disease. CDR3 amino acids: CASSSGGRNYGYTF. CDR3 nucleotide sequence: TGTGCCAGCAGTTCAGGGGGCCGAAACTATGGCTACACCTTC.